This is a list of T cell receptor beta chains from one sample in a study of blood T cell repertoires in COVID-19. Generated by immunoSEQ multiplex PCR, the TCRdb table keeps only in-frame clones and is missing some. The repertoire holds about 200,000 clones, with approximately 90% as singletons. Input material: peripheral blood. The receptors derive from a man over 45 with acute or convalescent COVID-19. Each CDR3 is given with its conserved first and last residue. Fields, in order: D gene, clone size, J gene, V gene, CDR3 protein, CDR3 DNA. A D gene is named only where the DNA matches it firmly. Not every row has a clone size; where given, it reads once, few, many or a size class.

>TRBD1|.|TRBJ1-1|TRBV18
CASSSTRQGLGTEAFF
TGTGCCAGCTCGTCAACGAGACAGGGGTTGGGGACTGAAGCTTTCTTT
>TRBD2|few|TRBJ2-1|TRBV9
CASSEHPTSGGVQGQFF
TGTGCCAGCAGCGAACACCCCACTAGCGGGGGGGTTCAAGGACAGTTCTTC
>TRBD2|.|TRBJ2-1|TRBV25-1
CASRGTSGTYNEQFF
TGTGCCAGCAGAGGGACTAGCGGGACCTACAATGAGCAGTTCTTC
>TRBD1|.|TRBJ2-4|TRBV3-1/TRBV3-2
CASSQDYPTGVSKNIQYF
TGTGCCAGCAGCCAAGATTACCCGACAGGGGTTAGCAAAAACATTCAGTACTTC
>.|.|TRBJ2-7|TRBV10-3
CAITGGGASYEQYF
TGTGCCATCACCGGCGGCGGGGCCTCCTACGAGCAGTACTTC
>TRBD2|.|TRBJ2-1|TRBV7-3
CASSLRIAGGFSYNEQFF
TGTGCCAGCAGCTTACGAATAGCGGGAGGTTTCTCCTACAATGAGCAGTTCTTC
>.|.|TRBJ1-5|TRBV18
CASSGGTQNQPQHF
TGTGCCAGCTCGGGAGGGACGCAGAATCAGCCCCAGCATTTT
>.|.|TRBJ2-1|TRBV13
CASSLVGLVFNEQFF
TGTGCCAGCAGCTTAGTGGGACTCGTATTCAATGAGCAGTTCTTC
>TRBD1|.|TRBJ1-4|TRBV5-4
CASSTGDVNEKLFF
TGTGCCAGCAGCACAGGGGACGTTAATGAAAAACTGTTTTTT
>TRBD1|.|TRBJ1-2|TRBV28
CASSQPGGWVYGYTF
TGTGCCAGCAGTCAACCAGGGGGCTGGGTCTATGGCTACACCTTC
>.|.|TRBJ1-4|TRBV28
CASSFGGAGTNEKLFF
TGTGCCAGCAGTTTTGGAGGGGCGGGAACTAATGAAAAACTGTTTTTT
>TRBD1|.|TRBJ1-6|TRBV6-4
CASSDGVGLEGANSPLHF
TGTGCCAGCAGTGACGGGGTAGGTTTGGAGGGGGCAAATTCACCCCTCCACTTT
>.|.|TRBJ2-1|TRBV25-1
CASSEYGTGKFF
TGTGCCAGCAGTGAATATGGAACAGGAAAGTTCTTC
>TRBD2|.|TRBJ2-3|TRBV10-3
CAISDPATSGSADTQYF
TGTGCCATCAGTGATCCCGCGACTAGCGGGAGTGCAGATACGCAGTATTTT
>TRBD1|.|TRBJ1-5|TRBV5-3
CARSSQDRGPISQPQHF
TGTGCCAGAAGCTCTCAGGACAGGGGGCCTATCAGCCAGCCCCAGCATTTT
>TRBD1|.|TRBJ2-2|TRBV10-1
CASSPGTGGGGELFF
TGCGCCAGCAGTCCCGGGACAGGGGGCGGCGGGGAGCTGTTTTTT
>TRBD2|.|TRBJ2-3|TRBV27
CASRGTSGGRTDTQYF
TGTGCCAGCAGAGGGACTAGCGGAGGGCGGACAGATACGCAGTATTTT
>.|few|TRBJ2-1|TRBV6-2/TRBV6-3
CASSSIGTPDNEQFF
TGTGCCAGCAGTTCCATCGGGACTCCTGACAATGAGCAGTTCTTC
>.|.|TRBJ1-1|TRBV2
CASSRDEAFF
TGTGCCAGCAGTCGAGATGAAGCTTTCTTT
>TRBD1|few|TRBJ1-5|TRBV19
CASSIGRGQGNQPQHF
TGTGCCAGTAGTATAGGTAGGGGGCAGGGCAATCAGCCCCAGCATTTT
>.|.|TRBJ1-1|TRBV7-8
CASSLTGYTEAFF
TGTGCCAGCAGCTTAACAGGGTACACTGAAGCTTTCTTT
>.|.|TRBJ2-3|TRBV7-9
CASSPPGTDTQYF
TGTGCCAGCAGCCCGCCGGGAACAGATACGCAGTATTTT
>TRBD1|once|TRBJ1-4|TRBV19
CASRLGTGKNEKLFF
TGTGCCAGTAGATTAGGGACAGGGAAGAATGAAAAACTGTTTTTT
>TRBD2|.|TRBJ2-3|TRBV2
CARGIPGLAGASTDTQYF
TGTGCCAGAGGGATTCCGGGACTAGCGGGAGCTAGCACAGATACGCAGTATTTT
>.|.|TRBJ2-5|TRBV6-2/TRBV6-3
CASSSHWGGRETQYF
TGTGCCAGCAGTTCCCATTGGGGGGGCCGAGAGACCCAGTACTTC
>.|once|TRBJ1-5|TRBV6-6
CASSYSRGQPQHF
TGTGCCAGCAGTTACTCTCGGGGTCAGCCCCAGCATTTT
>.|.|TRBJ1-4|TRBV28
CASSPNAGNEKLFF
TGTGCCAGCAGTCCTAACGCGGGAAATGAAAAACTGTTTTTT
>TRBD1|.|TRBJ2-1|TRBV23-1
CASSQTGQGWTRPYNEQFF
TGCGCCAGCAGTCAAACGGGACAGGGATGGACGCGCCCCTACAATGAGCAGTTCTTC
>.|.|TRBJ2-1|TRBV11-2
CASSLGPYGNEQFF
TGTGCCAGCAGCTTAGGTCCCTACGGCAATGAGCAGTTCTTC
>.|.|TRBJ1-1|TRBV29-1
CSTRQALTEAFF
TGCAGTACCCGGCAGGCCCTCACTGAAGCTTTCTTT
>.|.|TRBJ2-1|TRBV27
CASSLGGASNEQFF
TGTGCCAGCAGTTTAGGTGGGGCAAGCAATGAGCAGTTCTTC